A single sample gave rise to the 32 T cell receptor beta chains below, sequenced in a study of cytomegalovirus exposure and HLA in healthy donors. Primers: 60 Vbeta forward and 13 Jbeta reverse. TCRdb's copy holds only in-frame clones and misses some; the assay was immunoSEQ multiplex PCR. The sample has about 160,000 clones; almost 80% are singletons. Sequenced material: PBMCs. These receptors came from a woman between 50 and 59 years old in good health and CMV-seropositive.

The rearrangement joins TRBV19 to TRBJ1-1; the D gene is possibly TRBD1 (6 bases). CDR1 is LNHDA, CDR2 SQIVND, per germline (reference sequence). The CDR3 has 13 amino acids. Trimming cost V 5 bases and J 5 bases, with 12 bases left between them. CDR3 in DNA: TGTGCCAGTAGTGACAGGCGGCGGACTGAAGCTTTCTTT. Encoded protein: CASSDRRRTEAFF.

V and J are TRBV2 and TRBJ2-7; unclear D gene. In germline, CDR1 is SNHLY, CDR2 FYNNEI. This CDR3 is 11 amino acids long. Deletions cut 7 bases from V and 1 base from J, with 5 bases between. CDR3 region: CASIYSYEQYF. CDR3 nucleotide sequence: TGTGCCAGCATTTATTCCTACGAGCAGTACTTC.

The chain recombines TRBV7-8 with TRBJ1-1; D is undetermined. Germline V gene sequence: CDR1 SGHVS, CDR2 FQNEAQ. The V end was cut by 5 bases, the J end by 8 bases, with 12 bases between. The CDR3 covers 12 residues. CDR3 region: CASSPTLGEAFF. The CDR3, as DNA: TGTGCCAGCAGCCCCACGCTAGGCGAAGCTTTCTTT.

The genes are TRBV5-1 and TRBJ1-4, with 7 bases matching TRBD1. Germline CDR1 reads SGHRS; CDR2 reads YFSETQ. This CDR3 is 14 amino acids long. The junction had 2 bases not matched to a gene; V was cut back by 4 bases and J by 2 bases. The CDR3 DNA reads TGCGCCAGCAGCGTGACAGGGACTAATGAAAAACTGTTTTTT. Its translation is CASSVTGTNEKLFF.

The chain has TRBV6-6 and TRBJ1-2; D not resolved. V was pared by 2 bases and J by 3 bases, with 10 bases between. There are 14 residues in the CDR3. Germline V lookup: CDR1 MNHNY, CDR2 SVGAGI (reference sequence). CDR3 protein: CASSYIPGDYGYTF. CDR3 bases: TGTGCCAGCAGTTACATCCCGGGAGACTATGGCTACACCTTC.

This chain uses TRBV6-1 with TRBJ1-1; possible D gene TRBD1, 5 bases. V shed 3 bases and J shed 5 bases, with 16 bases lying between them. The CDR3 is 15 amino acids. Germline values: CDR1 MNHNS, CDR2 SASEGT. The CDR3 sequence is CASSEYQGVGTEAFF. The CDR3 nucleotides read TGTGCCAGCAGTGAGTATCAGGGTGTCGGGACTGAAGCTTTCTTT.

The chain is built from TRBV5-5 and TRBJ1-1; D is unresolved. The CDR3 is made up of 13 amino acids. Germline CDR1 reads SGHKS; CDR2 reads YYEKEE (reference sequence). Trimming shortened V by 3 bases and J by 7 bases, and 13 bases separated the two germline ends. The CDR3 sequence: CASSSLQRGEAFF. Written as DNA, the CDR3 is TGTGCCAGCAGCTCTCTCCAGCGGGGTGAAGCTTTCTTT.

V gene TRBV7-2 combines with J gene TRBJ2-7, with D possibly being TRBD1 (6 bases). The CDR3 has 15 residues. Germline CDR1 and CDR2: SGHTA and FQGNSA. Trimming shortened V by 2 bases and J by 2 bases, and 13 bases separated the two germline ends. CDR3 DNA sequence: TGTGCCAGCAGCTTATTGTCAGGGGACACCTACGAGCAGTACTTC. Amino acids: CASSLLSGDTYEQYF.

The chain has TRBV5-4 and TRBJ1-1; D might be TRBD1 (6 bases). Trimming removed 0 bases at V and 5 bases at J, with 11 bases between. Per the germline V gene, CDR1 is SGHNT and CDR2 is YYREEE (reference sequence). The CDR3 is 14 residues long. For the CDR3, the DNA is TGTGCCAGCAGCTTGGCTCAGGGGTGGACTGAAGCTTTCTTT. As protein: CASSLAQGWTEAFF.

This chain joins TRBV18 and TRBJ1-4; 7 positions match TRBD1. Germline loops: CDR1 KGHSH, CDR2 LQKENI. V dropped 8 bases and J dropped 10; count of bases not matched to a gene: 19. The CDR3 sequence is 16 residues long. The CDR3 region is CASLTGEKRSLGKLFF. CDR3 bases: TGTGCCAGCCTTACAGGGGAGAAAAGGTCCCTGGGAAAACTGTTTTTT.

J is TRBJ2-7 and V is TRBV15, with TRBD2 identical over 13 bases. Germline CDR1 reads LNHNV; CDR2 reads YYDKDF (reference sequence). V lost 0 bases and J lost 4; bases outside the gene matches: 12. The CDR3 contains 19 residues. The CDR3 loop is CATSRDRTSGRLGRYEQYF. Here the CDR3 DNA reads TGTGCCACCAGCAGAGATAGGACTAGCGGGAGATTAGGAAGGTACGAGCAGTACTTC.

This clone was recorded a few times. The chain combines TRBV6-1 with TRBJ2-1, with TRBD2 matching 10 bases. Germline values: CDR1 MNHNS, CDR2 SASEGT. CDR3 length: 15 residues. Unmatched junction bases numbered 7, after V lost 6 bases and J lost 5 bases. Here the CDR3 DNA reads TGTGCCAGCAGCATACTAGCGGGGACTAACAATGAGCAGTTCTTC. It is translated as CASSILAGTNNEQFF.

V is TRBV7-9 and J is TRBJ2-3; D is unclear. Germline CDR1 reads SEHNR; CDR2 reads FQNEAQ (reference sequence). The CDR3 contains 15 residues. V was shortened by 1 base and J by 0 bases, with 8 bases between the two germline ends. CDR3 coding DNA: TGTGCCAGCAGCTTAGGTGGAGTGAGCACAGATACGCAGTATTTT. Protein product: CASSLGGVSTDTQYF.

The chain carries TRBV27 and TRBJ1-4, with D possibly TRBD1 on 5 matching bases. Germline CDR1 reads MNHEY; CDR2 reads SMNVEV (reference sequence). CDR3 length equals 15 residues. Trimming took 3 bases from V and 6 from J, leaving 14 bases between them. DNA for the CDR3: TGTGCCAGCAGTTTTGCCGTAGGGGCGGATGAAAAACTGTTTTTT. Amino acid sequence: CASSFAVGADEKLFF.

CDR3 DNA sequence: TGTGCCAGCAGCTTGGGTGGCGGAGGGGAGCTGTTTTTT. Translated, it gives CASSLGGGGELFF. The V and J genes are TRBV5-4 and TRBJ2-2; D unclear. Per the germline V gene, CDR1 is SGHNT and CDR2 is YYREEE (reference sequence). This CDR3 contains 13 residues. V lost 0 bases to trimming and J lost 8 bases, with 8 bases between them.

The CDR3 nucleotides read TGTGCCAGCAGTTTTGGGGGGTCCCCCTACGAGCAGTACTTC. This sequence encodes CASSFGGSPYEQYF. The rearrangement links TRBV27 to TRBJ2-5; D may be TRBD2 (6 bases). The J call could be wrong; TRBJ2-7 is a better fit for the DNA end. From germline, CDR1 is MNHEY and CDR2 SMNVEV (reference sequence). This CDR3 contains 14 residues.

This clone was seen a single time. The chain links TRBV7-8 to TRBJ1-5; 8 nucleotides match TRBD1. Germline V gene sequence: CDR1 SGHVS, CDR2 FQNEAQ. The V segment lost 3 bases and the J segment 5 bases; nucleotides outside the gene matches: 0. The CDR3 consists of 13 residues. DNA for the CDR3: TGTGCCAGCAGCTTGGACAGGGATCAGCCCCAGCATTTT. This codes for CASSLDRDQPQHF.

V and J are TRBV29-1 and TRBJ2-1; 10 nucleotides match TRBD2. V lost 6 bases, J lost 4 bases, and 6 bases stayed unmatched. There are 14 residues in the CDR3. Germline V gene sequence: CDR1 SQVTM, CDR2 ANQGSEA. Written as DNA, the CDR3 is TGCAGCGTCACCGGGACTAGCGCTTACAATGAGCAGTTCTTC. Translating gives CSVTGTSAYNEQFF.

This chain connects TRBV29-1 to TRBJ2-7; a weak D match, TRBD1 (6 bases). Trimming removed 1 base from V and 4 bases from J, with 17 bases in between. Germline-derived CDR1 and CDR2 are SQVTM and ANQGSEA. This CDR3 contains 15 residues. Here the CDR3 reads CSVEAPLTGRYEQYF. The DNA of the CDR3 is TGCAGCGTTGAAGCCCCTTTAACAGGGCGGTACGAGCAGTACTTC.

The chain combines TRBV9 with TRBJ1-3, with D uncertain. The CDR3 consists of 16 residues. Trimming took 0 bases from V and 4 from J, leaving 14 bases between them. Germline assignment: CDR1 SGDLS and CDR2 YYNGEE. The DNA for the CDR3 is TGTGCCAGCAGCGTAGATTTTGTGGACTCGGGAAACACCATATATTTT. Amino acid sequence: CASSVDFVDSGNTIYF. Based on the CDR3 plus reference TRBV9 and TRBJ1-3, the full variable domain is DSGVTQTPKHLITATGQRVTLRCSPRSGDLSVYWYQQSLDQGLQFLIQYYNGEERAKGNILERFSAQQFPDLHSELNLSSLELGDSALYFCASSVDFVDSGNTIYFGEGSWLTVV.

This chain joins TRBV6-1 and TRBJ1-5; D ambiguous. The CDR3 is 14 residues long. Trimming stripped 4 bases from V and 4 bases from J, with 11 bases between. The germline CDR1 and CDR2 sequences are MNHNS and SASEGT. Here the CDR3 reads CASSAQVNNQPQHF. The CDR3 nucleotides are TGTGCCAGCAGTGCTCAGGTGAATAATCAGCCCCAGCATTTT.

This clone was picked up a small number of times. This chain joins TRBV11-2 and TRBJ1-4, with D unclear. Germline assignment: CDR1 SGHAT and CDR2 FQNNGV. The germline V and J ends were trimmed by 5 bases and 8 bases, with 15 bases remaining between them. The length of the CDR3 is 14 residues. Written as DNA, the CDR3 is TGTGCCAGCAGCCGGTCCTCAACCCCCGAAAAACTGTTTTTT. Translating it yields CASSRSSTPEKLFF. Looking up the rest from reference TRBV11-2 and TRBJ1-4 gives the full variable domain: EAGVAQSPRYKIIEKRQSVAFWCNPISGHATLYWYQQILGQGPKLLIQFQNNGVVDDSQLPKDRFSAERLKGVDSTLKIQPAKLEDSAVYLCASSRSSTPEKLFFGSGTQLSVL.

The gene calls are TRBV4-3 and TRBJ1-5; no clear D gene. The CDR3 contains 13 residues. V was pared by 0 bases and J by 9 bases, with 9 bases between. Germline-derived CDR1 and CDR2 are LGHNA and YSLEER. The CDR3 DNA reads as TGCGCCAGCAGCCAAGATAGAGGTTCGCCCCAGCATTTT. This encodes CASSQDRGSPQHF.

V is TRBV19 and J is TRBJ1-3; D gene ambiguous. Germline CDR1 and CDR2: LNHDA and SQIVND (reference sequence). This CDR3 contains 15 residues. The V and J ends lost 1 base and 5 bases respectively, with 12 bases between them. The CDR3 loop is CASSIVGQRRNTIYF. Written as DNA, the CDR3 is TGTGCCAGTAGTATAGTCGGCCAGCGGAGAAACACCATATATTTT.

This clone was detected once. The chain joins TRBV7-8 to TRBJ1-5; weak D call: TRBD1 (5 bases). V shed 3 bases and J shed 6 bases, with 12 bases lying between them. The germline V gene encodes CDR1 SGHVS and CDR2 FQNEAQ. The CDR3 covers 14 residues. The chain's CDR3 is CASSLGGRRQPQHF. The DNA for the CDR3 is TGTGCCAGCAGCTTGGGGGGTAGGCGTCAGCCCCAGCATTTT.

V is TRBV6-5 and J is TRBJ2-1; D is possibly TRBD2 (5 bases). This CDR3 region has 12 residues. The V gene's germline CDR1 is MNHEY and CDR2 SVGAGI. Trimming cost V 2 bases and J 8 bases, with 7 bases left between them. CDR3 in DNA: TGTGCCAGCAGTTACGGGAGCGATGAGCAGTTCTTC. Its translation: CASSYGSDEQFF.

This chain joins TRBV2 and TRBJ2-3; 8 bases map to TRBD2. V was pared by 9 bases and J by 8 bases, with 10 bases of the junction left unmatched. There are 13 residues in the CDR3. The germline V gene encodes CDR1 SNHLY and CDR2 FYNNEI. CDR3 in amino acids: CASRLAITGTQYF. The DNA of the CDR3 is TGTGCCAGTCGACTAGCGATCACGGGTACGCAGTATTTT. Full variable domain (outside the CDR3, taken from reference TRBV2 and TRBJ2-3): EPEVTQTPSHQVTQMGQEVILRCVPISNHLYFYWYRQILGQKVEFLVSFYNNEISEKSEIFDDQFSVERPDGSNFTLKIRSTKLEDSAMYFCASRLAITGTQYFGPGTRLTVL.

The chain employs TRBV5-1 and TRBJ2-7, with D perhaps matching TRBD2 (5 bases). CDR3 length: 13 residues. The ends were cut back, 5 bases at V and 0 bases at J, with 9 bases in the middle. CDR1 is SGHRS, CDR2 YFSETQ, per germline. In DNA form, the CDR3 reads TGCGCCAGCAGTCGGGAAAGCTCCTACGAGCAGTACTTC. Residues: CASSRESSYEQYF.

Note on this clone: Other DNA sequences in this specimen translate into the identical CDR3. The V gene is TRBV9, the J gene TRBJ1-1; no clear D gene. The CDR3 covers 13 residues. Deletions cut 1 base from V and 1 base from J, with 5 bases between. The germline V gene has CDR1 SGDLS and CDR2 YYNGEE. The CDR3 DNA reads TGTGCCAGCAGCGTATGGCAGAACACTGAAGCTTTCTTT. It encodes CASSVWQNTEAFF.

The chain employs TRBV2 and TRBJ2-5, with D perhaps TRBD1 (6 bases). The CDR3 consists of 14 residues. The germline gives CDR1 SNHLY, CDR2 FYNNEI. Trimming removed 7 bases at V and 4 bases at J, with 16 bases between. CDR3 in DNA: TGTGCCAGCACCAAACAGGGATCCAGAGAGACCCAGTACTTC. It yields the protein CASTKQGSRETQYF.

The rearrangement joins TRBV6-6 to TRBJ2-7, with D perhaps matching TRBD2 (6 bases). Germline lookup yields CDR1 MNHNY and CDR2 SVGAGI (reference sequence). V lost 0 bases, J lost 5 bases, and 11 bases lay in between. The CDR3 spans 14 residues. CDR3 sequence (DNA): TGTGCCAGCAGTTACTCTGCGGGGCAGAACGAGCAGTACTTC. Encoded protein: CASSYSAGQNEQYF.

This chain connects TRBV13 to TRBJ2-2; D ambiguous. CDR3 length equals 12 residues. From germline, CDR1 is PRHDT and CDR2 FYEKMQ (reference sequence). V was shortened by 3 bases and J by 10 bases, with 9 bases between the two germline ends. The CDR3 sequence: CASSFSESELFF. The CDR3 nucleotides are TGTGCCAGCAGCTTCTCGGAGTCGGAGCTGTTTTTT.